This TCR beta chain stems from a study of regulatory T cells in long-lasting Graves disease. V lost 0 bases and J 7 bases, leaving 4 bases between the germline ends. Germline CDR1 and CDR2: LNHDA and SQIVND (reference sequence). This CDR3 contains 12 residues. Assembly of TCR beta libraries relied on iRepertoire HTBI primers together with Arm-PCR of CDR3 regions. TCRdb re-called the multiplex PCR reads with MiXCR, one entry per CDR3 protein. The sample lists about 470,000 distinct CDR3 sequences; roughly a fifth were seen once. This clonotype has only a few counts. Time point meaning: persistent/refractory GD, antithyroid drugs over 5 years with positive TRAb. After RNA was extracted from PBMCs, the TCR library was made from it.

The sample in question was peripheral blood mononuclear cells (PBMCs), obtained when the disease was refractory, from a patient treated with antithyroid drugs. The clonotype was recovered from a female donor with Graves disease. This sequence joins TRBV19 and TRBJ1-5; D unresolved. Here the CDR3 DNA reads TGTGCCAGTAGTATAGACCCCCAGCCCCAGCATTTT. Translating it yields CASSIDPQPQHF.